This T cell receptor beta chain was captured by sequencing in a study of blood T cell repertoires in COVID-19. Study-level background: Some COVID-19 samples were acute and others convalescent; all came from the United States, Italy and Spain. PBMCs, B-cell-depleted T cells, or T cells were the source of the cDNA or gDNA that made up the material.

The V gene's germline CDR1 is ENHRY and CDR2 SYGVKD. V was clipped by 5 bases and J by 5 bases, with 7 bases between them. The CDR3 has 13 amino acids. As originally analysed: Nucleated cell counts were estimated from reference gene primer amplification. Libraries were prepared by immunoSEQ multiplex PCR; TCRdb keeps only in-frame clonotypes and omits some of them. From that table come the V and J calls and clone size; the DNA was used to work out D and trimming. The sample records 55,000 to 80,000 clones, around 84% being singletons. The sequenced material came from peripheral blood. The chain has TRBV10-3 and TRBJ1-6, with D hard to call. This clonotype was obtained from a woman aged 70-85 years with acute or convalescent COVID-19. CDR3: CAISSGNNSPLHF. CDR3 bases: TGTGCCATCAGTTCCGGGAATAATTCACCCCTCCACTTT.